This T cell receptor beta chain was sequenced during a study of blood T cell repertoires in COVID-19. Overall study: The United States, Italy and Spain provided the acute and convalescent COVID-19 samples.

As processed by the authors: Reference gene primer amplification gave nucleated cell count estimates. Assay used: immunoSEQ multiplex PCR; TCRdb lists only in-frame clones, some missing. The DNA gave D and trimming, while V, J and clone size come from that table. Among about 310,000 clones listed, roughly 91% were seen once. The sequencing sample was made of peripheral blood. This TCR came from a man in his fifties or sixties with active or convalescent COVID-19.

CDR3 in DNA: TGTGCCAGTAGTACCTCCCGACCTGGGGCCTATGGCTACACCTTC. It translates to CASSTSRPGAYGYTF. The rearrangement uses TRBV19 and TRBJ1-2, with D tentatively TRBD1 (5 bases). The CDR3 is 15 residues long. V shed 4 bases and J shed 4 bases, with 16 bases lying between them. Germline loops: CDR1 LNHDA, CDR2 SQIVND (reference sequence).